A single sample is the source of the 31 T cell receptor beta chains below, sequenced in a study of blood T cell repertoires in COVID-19. Profiled with immunoSEQ multiplex PCR; TCRdb holds only in-frame clones, not every one. This sample carries 140,000 to 150,000 clones, about nine tenths of them seen once, and the ten largest clones take roughly 2%. The sample comprised peripheral blood. The receptors originated from a human donor in a cohort sampled during active COVID-19.

V usage is TRBV3-1 (or the pseudogene TRBV3-2) and J usage is TRBJ2-7; 15 positions match TRBD2. This CDR3 region has 15 residues. Germline CDR1 is LGHDT and CDR2 is YNNKEL (reference sequence). After removal of 7 bases from V and 5 bases from J, the junction contained 6 bases not matched to a gene. The CDR3 spells CASTSGLAGGNEQYF. CDR3 in DNA: TGTGCCAGCACCTCGGGACTAGCGGGGGGTAACGAGCAGTACTTC.

Only one count was recorded for this clone. V usage is TRBV28 and J usage is TRBJ2-3; perhaps TRBD1 as D (6 bases). The V gene lost 4 bases and the J gene lost 2 bases, with 13 bases spanning the gap. The length of the CDR3 is 15 residues. Per germline, CDR1 MDHEN and CDR2 SYDVKM. The CDR3, as DNA: TGTGCCAGCAGTTCCGGGACACTCTACACAGATACGCAGTATTTT. It encodes CASSSGTLYTDTQYF.

This chain joins TRBV21-1 and TRBJ2-7; TRBD2 is taken as the D call from the table, unchecked against the DNA. TRBV21-1 is reported as a pseudogene. This CDR3 spans 17 amino acids. DNA of the CDR3: TGTGCCAGCAGCTGCGGGGGGCACCCCCTATCTCCGTACGAGCAGTACTTC. Its translation is CASSCGGHPLSPYEQYF.

This chain joins TRBV27 and TRBJ1-1; 8 positions agree with TRBD1. This CDR3 spans 15 amino acids. J lost 1 base, V lost 6 bases, and 7 bases had no gene match. In germline, CDR1 is MNHEY, CDR2 SMNVEV (reference sequence). The CDR3 region has the DNA TGTGCCAGCAGCAGCCAAGGGACAGGGAACACTGAAGCTTTCTTT. Residues: CASSSQGTGNTEAFF.

This clone was counted between two and nine times. V and J are TRBV5-6 and TRBJ2-7; D is ambiguous. The CDR3 spans 14 residues. V shed 4 bases and J shed 3 bases, with 14 bases lying between them. The germline V gene has CDR1 SGHDT and CDR2 YYEEEE. The CDR3 here is CASSLAVRIYEQYF. The CDR3 DNA follows: TGTGCCAGCAGCCTGGCGGTCAGGATCTACGAGCAGTACTTC. The entire variable domain, with the rest obtained from reference TRBV5-6 and TRBJ2-7, is as follows: DAGVTQSPTHLIKTRGQQVTLRCSPKSGHDTVSWYQQALGQGPQFIFQYYEEEERQRGNFPDRFSGHQFPNYSSELNVNALLLGDSALYLCASSLAVRIYEQYFGPGTRLTVT.

The rearrangement links TRBV7-2 to TRBJ2-1; 8 bases line up with TRBD2. This CDR3 contains 15 residues. CDR1 SGHTA and CDR2 FQGNSA come from the germline V gene. V was pared by 1 base and J by 7 bases, with 6 bases of the junction left unmatched. CDR3 loop: CASSLGIAGRNEQFF. The CDR3 nucleotides read TGTGCCAGCAGCTTAGGTATAGCGGGAAGGAATGAGCAGTTCTTC.

The J gene is TRBJ2-1, the V gene TRBV4-3, with D hard to call. The CDR3 extends over 16 amino acids. Germline loops: CDR1 LGHNA, CDR2 YSLEER. The V and J ends lost 5 bases and 6 bases respectively, with 20 bases between them. Written as DNA, the CDR3 is TGCGCCAGCAGCACACGCACACAGCCCCCGAGCAATGAGCAGTTCTTC. This gives the protein CASSTRTQPPSNEQFF.

V is TRBV28 and J is TRBJ1-2, with a weak D call TRBD1 (5 bases). There are 14 residues in the CDR3. The germline V gene has CDR1 MDHEN and CDR2 SYDVKM. V was cut by 5 bases and J by 3 bases, with 13 bases left in between. The CDR3 is CASSSPTDYYGYTF. The CDR3 coding sequence is TGTGCCAGCAGTAGCCCGACAGATTACTATGGCTACACCTTC.

The rearrangement links TRBV5-1 to TRBJ2-5; TRBD2 might be the D (5 bases). The V end lost 0 bases, the J end lost 2 bases, and 11 bases lay between the germline ends. The CDR3 loop spans 15 amino acids. The germline V gene encodes CDR1 SGHRS and CDR2 YFSETQ. The CDR3 is CASSLGTGKQETQYF. The CDR3 nucleotides read TGCGCCAGCAGCTTGGGAACGGGGAAGCAAGAGACCCAGTACTTC.

The J gene is TRBJ1-1, the V gene TRBV28; D call uncertain. Trimming left V 7 bases short and J 5 bases short, with 23 bases between. CDR3 length: 16 residues. The germline CDR1 and CDR2 sequences are MDHEN and SYDVKM. The CDR3 loop is CASTSPPGAPRTEAFF. CDR3 in DNA: TGTGCCAGCACCTCACCACCGGGAGCCCCAAGAACTGAAGCTTTCTTT.

Notes on this clone: The sample contains more than one DNA sequence encoding this CDR3. This chain's CDR3 is CASRGGGSGANVLTF. In DNA form, the CDR3 reads TGTGCCAGCAGGGGAGGGGGCTCTGGGGCCAACGTCCTGACTTTC. The chain uses TRBV6-5 and TRBJ2-6; possible D gene TRBD2, 7 bases. The germline V gene has CDR1 MNHEY and CDR2 SVGAGI. V was pared by 6 bases and J by 0 bases, with 9 bases between. The CDR3 runs to 15 residues.

CDR3 amino acids: CASSPPDSHNEQFF. The CDR3 DNA reads TGTGCCAGCTCACCTCCCGACAGCCACAATGAGCAGTTCTTC. The chain is built from TRBV18 and TRBJ2-1, with D possibly matching TRBD1 (5 bases). Trimming cost V 3 bases and J 5 bases, with 11 bases left between them. From germline, CDR1 is KGHSH and CDR2 LQKENI. CDR3 length: 14 amino acids. Full variable domain (rest looked up from reference TRBV18 and TRBJ2-1): NAGVMQNPRHLVRRRGQEARLRCSPMKGHSHVYWYRQLPEEGLKFMVYLQKENIIDESGMPKERFSAEFPKEGPSILRIQQVVRGDSAAYFCASSPPDSHNEQFFGPGTRLTVL.

V is TRBV11-2 and J is TRBJ1-6, with a possible D match to TRBD1 (5 bases). CDR3 length equals 17 residues. The V gene's germline CDR1 is SGHAT and CDR2 FQNNGV. Trimming pared 5 bases from V and 8 bases from J, leaving 22 bases between. CDR3 residues: CASSQYLFTGLDSPLHF. The CDR3 DNA reads as TGTGCCAGCAGCCAATACCTATTTACAGGATTAGATTCACCCCTCCACTTT.

CDR3 amino acids: CASSIRRTGAGELFF. As DNA, the CDR3 is TGTGCCAGCAGCATTCGTCGGACAGGGGCCGGGGAGCTGTTTTTT. The gene calls are TRBV7-9 and TRBJ2-2, with TRBD1 identical over 9 bases. The length of the CDR3 is 15 residues. Germline CDR1 is SEHNR and CDR2 is FQNEAQ (reference sequence). The junction had 7 bases not matched to a gene; V was cut back by 5 bases and J by 6 bases.

This chain links TRBV28 with TRBJ2-3; a possible D gene is TRBD2 (6 bases). Germline CDR1 MDHEN, CDR2 SYDVKM. The CDR3 runs 17 residues. V lost 3 bases to trimming and J lost 3 bases, with 19 bases between them. CDR3 loop: CASSFRGLRQGTDTQYF. The CDR3 nucleotides are TGTGCCAGCAGTTTTAGGGGACTCAGACAAGGTACAGATACGCAGTATTTT.

This chain uses TRBV5-1 with TRBJ2-2, with a tentative D call TRBD2 (6 bases). CDR3 length: 15 residues. The V end lost 3 bases, the J end lost 4 bases, and 13 bases lay between the germline ends. Germline lookup yields CDR1 SGHRS and CDR2 YFSETQ. The CDR3 DNA sequence: TGCGCCAGCAGCTCCCTGACGGGAGCCACCGGGGAGCTGTTTTTT. Protein product: CASSSLTGATGELFF. Full variable domain (missing parts from reference TRBV5-1 and TRBJ2-2): KAGVTQTPRYLIKTRGQQVTLSCSPISGHRSVSWYQQTPGQGLQFLFEYFSETQRNKGNFPGRFSGRQFSNSRSEMNVSTLELGDSALYLCASSSLTGATGELFFGEGSRLTVL.

The V gene is TRBV29-1, the J gene TRBJ2-1; no reliable D call. The CDR3 is 12 amino acids. Trimming removed 4 bases from V and 3 bases from J, with 7 bases in between. Germline CDR1 reads SQVTM; CDR2 reads ANQGSEA. CDR3: CSVVYIYNEQFF. In DNA, the CDR3 is TGCAGCGTTGTATACATCTACAATGAGCAGTTCTTC.

V is TRBV7-9 and J is TRBJ1-5; TRBD1 matches 7 bases. This CDR3 comprises 14 residues. CDR1 is SEHNR and CDR2 is FQNEAQ in the germline V gene (reference sequence). The ends lost 5 bases at V and 4 bases at J; junction bases unmatched: 5. The CDR3 here is CASSLTGANQPQHF. The CDR3 bases are TGTGCCAGCAGCCTCACAGGGGCAAATCAGCCCCAGCATTTT.

This chain links TRBV7-2 with TRBJ2-3; D unclear. The CDR3 has 13 amino acids. The germline V gene encodes CDR1 SGHTA and CDR2 FQGNSA. Trimming pared 2 bases from V and 6 bases from J, leaving 9 bases between. The CDR3 sequence is CASSLSSQDTQYF. The CDR3 DNA reads TGTGCCAGCAGCTTATCATCGCAGGATACGCAGTATTTT. The full variable domain, completed using reference TRBV7-2 and TRBJ2-3, is GAGVSQSPSNKVTEKGKDVELRCDPISGHTALYWYRQSLGQGLEFLIYFQGNSAPDKSGLPSDRFSAERTGGSVSTLTIQRTQQEDSAVYLCASSLSSQDTQYFGPGTRLTVL.

V and J are TRBV5-1 and TRBJ1-1, with 7 bases fitting TRBD1. The V gene end was trimmed by 0 bases and the J gene end by 5 bases; junction bases not matched to a gene: 4. The CDR3 has 14 residues. Per the germline V gene, CDR1 is SGHRS and CDR2 is YFSETQ. CDR3 DNA: TGCGCCAGCAGCTTGGCGACAGGGCTAACTGAAGCTTTCTTT. The encoded protein is CASSLATGLTEAFF.

This clone has a handful of counts. The chain links TRBV7-2 to TRBJ1-5; TRBD1 matches 7 bases. After removal of 5 bases from V and 4 bases from J, the junction contained 8 bases not matched to a gene. CDR1 and CDR2 from the germline V gene are SGHTA and FQGNSA. The CDR3 is 15 residues long. CDR3 in amino acids: CASSRGTVRNQPQHF. The CDR3 DNA reads TGTGCCAGCAGCCGCGGGACAGTAAGGAATCAGCCCCAGCATTTT.

The chain links TRBV6-6 to TRBJ2-7, with 9 bases lining up with TRBD1. Germline CDR1 is MNHNY and CDR2 is SVGAGI (reference sequence). The CDR3 totals 13 residues. The junction had 5 bases not matched to a gene; V was cut back by 5 bases and J by 6 bases. The CDR3 DNA is TGTGCCAGCAGTCGGGACAGGGTCTCCGAGCAGTACTTC. It yields the protein CASSRDRVSEQYF.

The CDR3 spells CASRGQGTDTQYF. DNA of the CDR3: TGTGCCAGCAGGGGACAGGGGACAGATACGCAGTATTTT. This rearrangement joins TRBV6-4 to TRBJ2-3; 10 nucleotides match TRBD1. Per the germline V gene, CDR1 is MRHNA and CDR2 is SNTAGT. The CDR3 is 13 residues long. Trimming cost V 6 bases and J 3 bases; bases outside gene matches: 0.

This chain links TRBV7-9 with TRBJ2-1, with 7 bases identical to TRBD1. Losses at the gene ends were 1 base for V and 8 bases for J; bases not matched to a gene: 8. This CDR3 is 15 amino acids long. CDR1 and CDR2 from the germline V gene are SEHNR and FQNEAQ (reference sequence). The CDR3 sequence: CASSLVTGYTDEQFF. The CDR3 DNA sequence: TGTGCCAGCAGCTTAGTGACAGGGTATACGGATGAGCAGTTCTTC.

V usage is TRBV9 and J usage is TRBJ2-2; TRBD2 might be the D (6 bases). Trimming took 0 bases from V and 1 from J, leaving 7 bases between them. This CDR3 is 15 amino acids long. CDR1 is SGDLS and CDR2 is YYNGEE in the germline V gene. The CDR3 protein is CASSVAEGNTGELFF. As DNA, the CDR3 is TGTGCCAGCAGCGTAGCGGAGGGGAACACCGGGGAGCTGTTTTTT.

This rearrangement joins TRBV3-1 (or the pseudogene TRBV3-2) to TRBJ2-5; possibly TRBD2 for D (6 bases). V lost 0 bases, J lost 5 bases, and 10 bases lay in between. This CDR3 contains 14 residues. Germline V CDR1 and CDR2: LGHDT, YNNKEL (reference sequence). CDR3 sequence: CASSQDRAGETQYF. In DNA, the CDR3 is TGTGCCAGCAGCCAAGACAGGGCGGGGGAGACCCAGTACTTC.

The chain joins TRBV7-2 to TRBJ1-1, with D uncertain. The CDR3 contains 14 residues. Per the germline V gene, CDR1 is SGHTA and CDR2 is FQGNSA. V was clipped by 6 bases and J by 4 bases, with 15 bases between them. The CDR3: CASRLTGLGTEAFF. The CDR3 DNA reads TGTGCCAGCAGATTGACGGGGTTGGGCACTGAAGCTTTCTTT.

The rearrangement links TRBV6-6 to TRBJ2-1, with D tentatively TRBD1 (5 bases). Trimming left V 7 bases short and J 7 bases short, with 11 bases between. The CDR3 is 12 amino acids. Germline assignment: CDR1 MNHNY and CDR2 SVGAGI (reference sequence). CDR3 sequence reads: CASKGPGNEQFF. As DNA, the CDR3 is TGTGCCAGCAAGGGGCCAGGAAATGAGCAGTTCTTC.

J is TRBJ2-7 and V is TRBV9; 9 nucleotides match TRBD1. Germline CDR1 reads SGDLS; CDR2 reads YYNGEE. After removal of 4 bases from V and 1 base from J, the junction contained 6 bases not matched to a gene. The CDR3 totals 15 residues. CDR3 protein: CASSPWGTGSYEQYF. The DNA of the CDR3 is TGTGCCAGCAGCCCCTGGGGGACAGGGTCCTACGAGCAGTACTTC. Using reference TRBV9 and TRBJ2-7 for the parts outside the CDR3, the full variable domain is DSGVTQTPKHLITATGQRVTLRCSPRSGDLSVYWYQQSLDQGLQFLIQYYNGEERAKGNILERFSAQQFPDLHSELNLSSLELGDSALYFCASSPWGTGSYEQYFGPGTRLTVT.

V gene TRBV7-2 combines with J gene TRBJ1-2; possible D gene TRBD1, 5 bases. Trimming took 1 base from V and 2 from J, leaving 11 bases between them. Germline CDR1 SGHTA, CDR2 FQGNSA. The CDR3 runs 15 residues. The CDR3 DNA reads TGTGCCAGCAGCTTAGAGAGACAGAAAAACTATGGCTACACCTTC. Protein: CASSLERQKNYGYTF. Full variable domain (outside the CDR3, taken from reference TRBV7-2 and TRBJ1-2): GAGVSQSPSNKVTEKGKDVELRCDPISGHTALYWYRQSLGQGLEFLIYFQGNSAPDKSGLPSDRFSAERTGGSVSTLTIQRTQQEDSAVYLCASSLERQKNYGYTFGSGTRLTVV.

The chain is built from TRBV7-2 and TRBJ1-5; 8 positions match TRBD1. Germline trimming cut 5 bases from V and 6 bases from J; bases unmatched to any gene: 12. CDR3 size: 16 residues. CDR1 SGHTA and CDR2 FQGNSA come from the germline V gene. CDR3 loop: CASSLQTGEISQPQHF. For the CDR3, the DNA is TGTGCCAGCAGCCTGCAGACAGGGGAGATAAGTCAGCCCCAGCATTTT.